This T cell receptor beta chain was documented in a study of blood T cell repertoires in COVID-19. Across the whole study: Collection of acute and convalescent COVID-19 samples took place in the United States, Italy and Spain.

A COVID-19 case had been met by exposed participants during the 2 weeks before study entry. Sequencing used immunoSEQ multiplex PCR; TCRdb keeps in-frame clones, though not all of them. The sample holds approximately 340,000 clones, approximately 93% seen once. The CDR3 has 15 amino acids. In germline, CDR1 is SGHRS, CDR2 YFSETQ. The V gene end was trimmed by 4 bases and the J gene end by 1 base; junction bases not matched to a gene: 3. This clone was seen a handful of times. This TCR was sampled from a woman between 40 and 50 years old who had been exposed to COVID-19. Material: PBMCs or T cells enriched from blood (not recorded which). The genes are TRBV5-1 and TRBJ2-2; 8 bases match TRBD2. In nucleotides, the CDR3 is TGCGCCAGCAGCATTAGCGGGAAGAACACCGGGGAGCTGTTTTTT. Translating it yields CASSISGKNTGELFF.